The rows below give T cell receptor beta chains drawn from one sample of a study of PD-1 blockade in classical Hodgkin lymphoma. Assay: immunoSEQ multiplex PCR; the TCRdb copy retains only in-frame clones and omits some. The repertoire holds about 64,000 clones, with around 90% as singletons. Source: peripheral blood mononuclear cells (PBMCs), taken before the fourth cycle of nivolumab. Source of these receptors: a human donor with classical Hodgkin lymphoma. CDR3s include the opening cysteine and the closing phenylalanine or tryptophan. D genes are given only for firm matches. Some rows have no size entry. The others give once, few or many, or a class for an expanded clone.

D gene,V gene,clone size,J gene,CDR3 DNA,CDR3 protein
NA,TRBV6-1,NA,TRBJ2-2,TGTGCCAGCAGTGAATGGCAGGGCACCACGACCGGGGAGCTGTTTTTT,CASSEWQGTTTGELFF
NA,TRBV16,NA,TRBJ1-6,TGTGCCAGCAGCCGATTCGAGGGTGGTTCACCCCTCCACTTT,CASSRFEGGSPLHF
NA,TRBV7-9,NA,TRBJ2-1,TGTGCCAGCAGCAGAGGGGTAAATGAGCAGTTCTTC,CASSRGVNEQFF
NA,TRBV5-1,NA,TRBJ1-6,TGCGCCAGCAGCTTGGCCCTGGGGTTCGGTCGGAATCCCCGACCCCTCCACTTT,CASSLALGFGRNPRPLHF
TRBD1,TRBV9,NA,TRBJ1-2,TGTGCCAGCAGCGTAGACAGGGGCGGAGGCTACACCTTC,CASSVDRGGGYTF
NA,TRBV27,NA,TRBJ2-1,TGTGCCAGCAGTTTAGCTAGCAGGGTACACAATGAGCAGTTCTTC,CASSLASRVHNEQFF
TRBD1,TRBV11-3,NA,TRBJ1-1,TGTGCCAGCAGCTTCGGGACAGGGGGGAAGAACACTGAAGCTTTCTTT,CASSFGTGGKNTEAFF
NA,TRBV6-1,NA,TRBJ2-3,TGTGCCAGCAGTCTAATCCAGAGGAATACGCAGTATTTT,CASSLIQRNTQYF
NA,TRBV19,NA,TRBJ1-2,TGTGCCAGTAGTATAGGCGGGGTGCGAGCTAACTATGGCTACACCTTC,CASSIGGVRANYGYTF
NA,TRBV14,NA,TRBJ2-1,TGTGCCAGCAGCCAGGGTCCTTTGATGCCCAATGAGCAGTTCTTC,CASSQGPLMPNEQFF
NA,TRBV2,NA,TRBJ1-2,TGCGCATTACAAGAACCCTATGGCTACACCTTC,CALQEPYGYTF
NA,TRBV9,NA,TRBJ1-2,TGTGCCAGCAGCGTAGACAGGGAGAACTATGGCTACACCTTC,CASSVDRENYGYTF
NA,TRBV7-6,once,TRBJ2-7,TGTGCCAGCAGCTTAGAAGGGCGCGAGCAGTACTTC,CASSLEGREQYF
NA,TRBV30,NA,TRBJ2-7,TGTGCCTGGAGTGTGGGATACGAGCAGTACTTC,CAWSVGYEQYF
NA,TRBV29-1,NA,TRBJ1-3,TGCAGCGTTGAAGACCCGTGGGGGGCAGCTGGAAACACCATATATTTT,CSVEDPWGAAGNTIYF
NA,TRBV15,NA,TRBJ2-7,TGTGCCACCAGCAGAGATCTCGGCGAGCAGTACTTC,CATSRDLGEQYF
NA,TRBV27,NA,TRBJ2-2,TGTGCCAGCAGGTTCTCAGGGGCTACTTACACCGGGGAGCTGTTTTTT,CASRFSGATYTGELFF
NA,TRBV6-5,NA,TRBJ2-7,TGTGCCAGCAGTATTTGGCAGGGTAGCCACGAGCAGTACTTC,CASSIWQGSHEQYF